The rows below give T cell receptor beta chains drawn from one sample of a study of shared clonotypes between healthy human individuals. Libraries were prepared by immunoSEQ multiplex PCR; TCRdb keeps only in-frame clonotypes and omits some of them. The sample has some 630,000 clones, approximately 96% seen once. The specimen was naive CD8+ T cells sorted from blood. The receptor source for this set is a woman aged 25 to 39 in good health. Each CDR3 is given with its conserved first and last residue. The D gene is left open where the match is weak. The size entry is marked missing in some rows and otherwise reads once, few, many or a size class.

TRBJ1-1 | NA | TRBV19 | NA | CASSNLTPPTENTEAFF | TGTGCCAGTAGTAATTTAACACCCCCGACAGAGAACACTGAAGCTTTCTTT
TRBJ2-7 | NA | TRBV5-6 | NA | CASSPDGLDEQYF | TGTGCCAGCAGCCCTGATGGACTTGACGAGCAGTACTTC
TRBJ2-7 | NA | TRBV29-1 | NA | CSVEDVDTPYEQYF | TGCAGCGTTGAAGACGTTGACACCCCCTACGAGCAGTACTTC
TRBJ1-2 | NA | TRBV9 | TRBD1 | CASSEQGAPDYGYTF | TGTGCCAGCAGCGAACAGGGGGCTCCCGACTATGGCTACACCTTC
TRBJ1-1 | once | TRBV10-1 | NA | CASSESNTEAFF | TGCGCCAGCAGTGAGTCTAACACTGAAGCTTTCTTT
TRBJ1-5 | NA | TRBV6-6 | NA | CASPIRQNQPQHF | TGTGCCAGCCCGATTCGCCAGAATCAGCCCCAGCATTTT
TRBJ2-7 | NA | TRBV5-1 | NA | CASSGRDINYEQYF | TGCGCCAGCAGCGGACGGGACATCAACTACGAGCAGTACTTC
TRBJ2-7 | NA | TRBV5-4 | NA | CASSLGREYEQYF | TGTGCCAGCAGCTTAGGACGGGAATACGAGCAGTACTTC
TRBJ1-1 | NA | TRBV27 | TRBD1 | CASSLLGQALNTEAFF | TGTGCCAGCAGTTTATTGGGACAGGCATTGAACACTGAAGCTTTCTTT
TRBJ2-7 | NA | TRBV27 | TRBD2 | CASSVGTSGRSEQYF | TGTGCCAGCAGTGTAGGGACTAGCGGGAGGAGCGAGCAGTACTTC
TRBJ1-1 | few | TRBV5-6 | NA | CASSLEAGEAFF | TGTGCCAGCAGCTTGGAGGCAGGGGAAGCTTTCTTT
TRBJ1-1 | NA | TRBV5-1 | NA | CASSLGGGLTEAFF | TGCGCCAGCAGCTTGGGTGGGGGACTGACTGAAGCTTTCTTT
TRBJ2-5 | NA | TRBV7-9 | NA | CASSPFPQYQETQYF | TGTGCCAGCAGCCCATTCCCCCAGTACCAAGAGACCCAGTACTTC
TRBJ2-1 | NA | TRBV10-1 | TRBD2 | CASSAGESYNEQFF | TGCGCCAGCTCTGCGGGAGAGTCCTACAATGAGCAGTTCTTC
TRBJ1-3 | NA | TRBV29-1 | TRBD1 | CSVSDRGPGNTIYF | TGCAGCGTCTCGGACAGGGGGCCGGGAAACACCATATATTTT
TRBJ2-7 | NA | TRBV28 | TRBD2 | CASSSPFGEGSYEQYF | TGTGCCAGCAGTTCCCCTTTCGGGGAGGGATCCTACGAGCAGTACTTC
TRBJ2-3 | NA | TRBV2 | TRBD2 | CASSDLAASTDTQYF | TGTGCCAGCAGTGACCTAGCGGCTAGCACAGATACGCAGTATTTT
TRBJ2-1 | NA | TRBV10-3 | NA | CAISAERGDEQFF | TGTGCCATCAGTGCCGAGAGGGGGGATGAGCAGTTCTTC
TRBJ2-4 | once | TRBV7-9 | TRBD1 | CAISRGAKNIQYF | TGTGCCATCTCCAGGGGGGCCAAAAACATTCAGTACTTC
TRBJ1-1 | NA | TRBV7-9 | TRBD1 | CASSPRDRGMNEAFF | TGTGCCAGCAGCCCACGGGACAGGGGAATGAATGAAGCTTTCTTT
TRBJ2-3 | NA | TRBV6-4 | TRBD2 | CASSEIAGTITDTQYF | TGTGCCAGCAGCGAAATAGCGGGTACTATCACAGATACGCAGTATTTT
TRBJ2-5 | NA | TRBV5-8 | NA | CASILRETQYF | TGTGCCAGCATCCTGCGCGAGACCCAGTACTTC
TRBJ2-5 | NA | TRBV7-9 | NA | CASSPAAGTQYF | TGTGCCAGCAGCCCAGCAGCGGGGACCCAGTACTTC
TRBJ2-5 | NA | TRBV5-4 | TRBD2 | CASSFGGGVETQYF | TGTGCCAGCAGCTTTGGGGGAGGGGTGGAGACCCAGTACTTC
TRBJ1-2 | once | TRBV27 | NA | CASRAFGNLDIWGGRAFHGYTF | TGTGCCAGCAGAGCATTCGGAAACCTCGACATCTGGGGGGGACGAGCGTTTCATGGCTACACCTTC
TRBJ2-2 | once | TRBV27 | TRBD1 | CASSNRGLNTGELFF | TGTGCCAGCAGTAACAGGGGGCTAAACACCGGGGAGCTGTTTTTT
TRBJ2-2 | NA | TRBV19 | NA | CASSISLGASYFTGELFF | TGTGCCAGTAGTATATCTCTGGGAGCCTCCTATTTCACCGGGGAGCTGTTTTTT
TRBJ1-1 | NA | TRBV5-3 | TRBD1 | CARTLTGKRGPEAFF | TGTGCCAGAACCCTGACAGGGAAGCGTGGCCCTGAAGCTTTCTTT
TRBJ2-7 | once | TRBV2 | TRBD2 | CASRREVYEQYF | TGTGCCAGCCGGCGGGAGGTCTACGAGCAGTACTTC
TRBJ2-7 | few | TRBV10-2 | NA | CASSVQYEQYF | TGCGCCAGCAGTGTACAATACGAGCAGTACTTC
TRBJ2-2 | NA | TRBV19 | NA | CASSIIQAGGELFF | TGTGCCAGTAGTATAATCCAAGCGGGCGGGGAGCTGTTTTTT
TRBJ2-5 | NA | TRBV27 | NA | CASSWDLQETQYF | TGTGCCAGCAGTTGGGATCTCCAAGAGACCCAGTACTTC
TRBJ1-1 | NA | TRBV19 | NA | CASSTHPTGMNTEAFF | TGTGCCAGTAGTACCCACCCAACAGGGATGAACACTGAAGCTTTCTTT
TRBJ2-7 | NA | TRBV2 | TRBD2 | CASRTSGPYEQYF | TGTGCCAGCAGAACTAGCGGTCCCTACGAGCAGTACTTC
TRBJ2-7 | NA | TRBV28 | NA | CASSLGQDFSYEQYF | TGTGCCAGCAGTTTAGGGCAGGACTTCTCCTACGAGCAGTACTTC
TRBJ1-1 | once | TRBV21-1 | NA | CASSGRDRGMNTEAFF | TGTGCCAGCAGCGGCCGGGACAGGGGGATGAACACTGAAGCTTTCTTT
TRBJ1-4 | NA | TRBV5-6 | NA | CASSVGGGAPREKLFF | TGTGCCAGCAGCGTAGGGGGAGGCGCGCCTCGGGAAAAACTGTTTTTT
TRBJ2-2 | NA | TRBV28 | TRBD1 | CASSPNRGLGELFF | TGTGCCAGCAGCCCAAACAGGGGTCTCGGGGAGCTGTTTTTT
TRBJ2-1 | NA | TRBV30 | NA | CAWRRSREQFF | TGTGCCTGGAGGCGATCCCGGGAGCAGTTCTTC
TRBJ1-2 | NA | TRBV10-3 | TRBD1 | CAISKPRDRVDGYTF | TGTGCCATCAGTAAACCCCGGGACAGGGTCGATGGCTACACCTTC
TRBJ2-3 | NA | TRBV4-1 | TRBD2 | CASSPGLAGTDTQYF | TGCGCCAGCAGTCCTGGACTAGCGGGAACAGATACGCAGTATTTT
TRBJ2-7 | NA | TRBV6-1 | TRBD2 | CASSETSGSPYEQYF | TGTGCCAGCAGTGAAACTAGCGGGAGCCCCTACGAGCAGTACTTC
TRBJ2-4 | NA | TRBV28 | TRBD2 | CASSPIAGVLNIQYF | TGTGCCAGCAGCCCGATAGCGGGAGTCCTAAACATTCAGTACTTC
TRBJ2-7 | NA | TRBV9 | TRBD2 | CASSVGLAGRYEQYF | TGTGCCAGCAGCGTAGGTCTAGCGGGGAGATACGAGCAGTACTTC
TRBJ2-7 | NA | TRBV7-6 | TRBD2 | CASSHTSGYEQYF | TGTGCCAGCAGCCACACTAGCGGATACGAGCAGTACTTC
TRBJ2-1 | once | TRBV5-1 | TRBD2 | CASSPEAGGSYNEQFF | TGCGCCAGCAGCCCAGAAGCGGGGGGCTCCTACAATGAGCAGTTCTTC
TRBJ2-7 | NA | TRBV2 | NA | CASSLLYEQYF | TGTGCCAGCAGCCTTCTCTACGAGCAGTACTTC
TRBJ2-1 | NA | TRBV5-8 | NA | CASRLAHNEQFF | TGTGCCAGCCGGTTAGCCCACAATGAGCAGTTCTTC
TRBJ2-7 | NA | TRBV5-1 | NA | CASRYGGSYEQYF | TGCGCCAGCAGATATGGCGGGTCCTACGAGCAGTACTTC
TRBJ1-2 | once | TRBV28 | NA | CASSLKGWLAYGYTF | TGTGCCAGCAGTTTAAAAGGGTGGTTGGCCTATGGCTACACCTTC
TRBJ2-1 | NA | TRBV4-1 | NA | CASSQWRGLNNEQFF | TGCGCCAGCAGCCAGTGGAGGGGGCTTAACAATGAGCAGTTCTTC
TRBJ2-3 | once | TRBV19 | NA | CASSIGQTIDTQYF | TGTGCCAGTAGTATTGGTCAGACTATAGATACGCAGTATTTT